Below, 11 T cell receptor beta chains from the same sample are listed, as sequenced in a study of blood T cell repertoires in COVID-19. TCRdb keeps only in-frame clones here, not all; method: immunoSEQ multiplex PCR. The sample consists of fewer than 250,000 clones, about 89% of them appearing once. Sequenced material: peripheral blood. Receptors originate from a middle-aged woman with acute or convalescent COVID-19.

The chain couples TRBV5-1 to TRBJ2-3; TRBD2 matches 15 bases. V shed 2 bases and J 1 base; nucleotides not matched to a gene: 5. Germline lookup yields CDR1 SGHRS and CDR2 YFSETQ. The CDR3 length is 18 residues. The CDR3 DNA reads TGCGCCAGCAGCTTTACCGGGACTAGCGGGGGGCGCACAGATACGCAGTATTTT. It yields the protein CASSFTGTSGGRTDTQYF.

The chain employs TRBV7-9 and TRBJ2-3; TRBD2 agrees at 10 bases. Trimming at V came to 1 base and at J to 5 bases, leaving 0 bases not matched to a gene. The CDR3 spans 14 residues. CDR1 SEHNR and CDR2 FQNEAQ come from the germline V gene (reference sequence). Here the CDR3 reads CASSLGTSGDTQYF. The DNA of the CDR3 is TGTGCCAGCAGCTTAGGGACTAGCGGAGATACGCAGTATTTT. The full variable domain, its missing parts supplied by reference TRBV7-9 and TRBJ2-3, is DTGVSQNPRHKITKRGQNVTFRCDPISEHNRLYWYRQTLGQGPEFLTYFQNEAQLEKSRLLSDRFSAERPKGSFSTLEIQRTEQGDSAMYLCASSLGTSGDTQYFGPGTRLTVL.

The chain uses TRBV6-1 and TRBJ1-1, with TRBD1 identical over 8 bases. The CDR3 covers 14 residues. CDR1 is MNHNS and CDR2 is SASEGT in the germline V gene. Trimming cost V 2 bases and J 5 bases; bases outside gene matches: 4. CDR3 in DNA: TGTGCCAGCAGTGAATTAAGACAGGGGACTGAAGCTTTCTTT. Amino acids: CASSELRQGTEAFF.

The chain employs TRBV6-4 and TRBJ1-1; D unclear. Per germline, CDR1 MRHNA and CDR2 SNTAGT. The V end was cut by 3 bases, the J end by 1 base, with 6 bases between. This CDR3 is built from 13 residues. As DNA, the CDR3 is TGTGCCAGCAGTGAGGCCAGGAACACTGAAGCTTTCTTT. It is translated as CASSEARNTEAFF.

This chain connects TRBV9 to TRBJ1-4; D is possibly TRBD1 (5 bases). In germline, CDR1 is SGDLS, CDR2 YYNGEE. V gave up 0 bases and J gave up 0 bases, with 9 bases separating them. This CDR3 is built from 16 residues. The CDR3 protein is CASSVASGTTNEKLFF. The DNA for the CDR3 is TGTGCCAGCAGCGTAGCTTCAGGGACAACTAATGAAAAACTGTTTTTT.

This clone was observed a handful of times. The chain uses TRBV6-1 and TRBJ1-4, with D perhaps matching TRBD1 (5 bases). This CDR3 has 15 amino acids. V lost 3 bases to trimming and J lost 0 bases, with 8 bases between them. Germline loops: CDR1 MNHNS, CDR2 SASEGT. The CDR3 region is CASSDEQATNEKLFF. The CDR3 nucleotides are TGTGCCAGCAGTGACGAACAGGCAACTAATGAAAAACTGTTTTTT.

This clone turned up a few times. The chain joins TRBV9 to TRBJ2-1, with 9 bases identical to TRBD1. CDR1 is SGDLS and CDR2 is YYNGEE in the germline V gene. This CDR3 is built from 17 residues. Trimming at V came to 3 bases and at J to 3 bases, leaving 10 bases not matched to a gene. This CDR3 reads CASSARKGQGIYNEQFF. In DNA form, the CDR3 reads TGTGCCAGCAGCGCTCGAAAGGGACAGGGAATCTACAATGAGCAGTTCTTC.

The chain is built from TRBV19 and TRBJ2-7; possible D gene TRBD2, 5 bases. V lost 4 bases and J lost 3, with 10 bases in between. Germline V gene sequence: CDR1 LNHDA, CDR2 SQIVND (reference sequence). The CDR3 has 13 residues. This chain's CDR3 is CASSKARGYEQYV. The CDR3 DNA reads as TGTGCCAGTAGTAAGGCACGGGGCTACGAGCAGTACGTC.

The genes are TRBV27 and TRBJ1-6; D is ambiguous. This CDR3 contains 17 residues. V lost 0 bases and J 9 bases, leaving 18 bases between the germline ends. Germline lookup yields CDR1 MNHEY and CDR2 SMNVEV (reference sequence). CDR3: CASSLSFTEGLASPLHF. The CDR3 DNA reads as TGTGCCAGCAGTTTATCATTCACCGAGGGCTTGGCTTCACCCCTCCACTTT.

The genes are TRBV19 and TRBJ1-4; a possible D gene is TRBD1 (6 bases). Germline-derived CDR1 and CDR2 are LNHDA and SQIVND (reference sequence). This CDR3 region has 15 residues. Trimming removed 3 bases from V and 5 bases from J, with 13 bases in between. CDR3 in amino acids: CASSISSGTNEKLFF. The CDR3 coding sequence is TGTGCCAGTAGTATCTCTTCAGGGACAAATGAAAAACTGTTTTTT.

V gene TRBV19 combines with J gene TRBJ1-2; D gene ambiguous. V was clipped by 4 bases and J by 1 base, with 4 bases between them. This CDR3 contains 12 residues. Germline lookup yields CDR1 LNHDA and CDR2 SQIVND (reference sequence). This CDR3 is CASSTRNYGYTF. CDR3 coding DNA: TGTGCCAGTAGTACCCGTAACTATGGCTACACCTTC.